Listed below are T cell receptor beta chains from one sample, sequenced in a study of molecular identifiers for immune sequencing clone quantification. TCRdb reanalysed the PCR reads using MiXCR and keeps one entry per CDR3 protein. The sample yields about 640,000 distinct CDR3 sequences, just under 20% seen once. Material: naive CD8+ T cells from blood, with Jurkat cell RNA spiked in. These receptors were collected from a human donor in good health. Some libraries in this study had Jurkat cell RNA spiked in. Both conserved end residues are part of each CDR3. The D gene is left open where the match is weak. Rows may omit the clone size; those that give it use once, few, many or a size class.

CDR3 DNA: TGCGCCAGCAGCCAAGACCTGCGACAGCTGTACACTGAAGCTTTCTTT
CDR3 protein: CASSQDLRQLYTEAFF
V gene: TRBV4-3
J gene: TRBJ1-1
D gene: .
clone size: many

CDR3 DNA: TGTGCCAGCAGCAAAGGGACAGGGGCCCGTCGGGGTCAGCCCCAGCATTTT
CDR3 protein: CASSKGTGARRGQPQHF
V gene: TRBV21-1
J gene: TRBJ1-5
D gene: .
clone size: few

CDR3 DNA: TGTGGAGTCGGGGGCCCCTACAATGAGCAGTTCTTC
CDR3 protein: CGVGGPYNEQFF
V gene: TRBV19
J gene: TRBJ2-1
D gene: .
clone size: few

CDR3 DNA: TGTGCCAGCAGCTTAGGCCGCGGGGTCGGGGAGCTGTTTTTT
CDR3 protein: CASSLGRGVGELFF
V gene: TRBV13
J gene: TRBJ2-2
D gene: .
clone size: few

CDR3 DNA: TGTGCCAGCAGCCAGGGCCCGGGACAGGGGGCGTTGAAACTGTTTTTT
CDR3 protein: CASSQGPGQGALKLFF
V gene: TRBV4-2
J gene: TRBJ1-4
D gene: TRBD1
clone size: many

CDR3 DNA: TGTGCCAGCAGTTCCCACGAGCAGTACTTC
CDR3 protein: CASSSHEQYF
V gene: TRBV28
J gene: TRBJ2-7
D gene: .
clone size: many

CDR3 DNA: TGTGCCAGCAGCTCTAGCGGACGCAGCACAGATACGCAGTATTTT
CDR3 protein: CASSSSGRSTDTQYF
V gene: TRBV11-2
J gene: TRBJ2-3
D gene: TRBD2
clone size: many

CDR3 DNA: TGTGCCAGCAGCTCCAAGCCCGGACAGGGCGGCCTTGGTTACTACGAGCAGTACTTC
CDR3 protein: CASSSKPGQGGLGYYEQYF
V gene: TRBV7-2
J gene: TRBJ2-7
D gene: TRBD1
clone size: few

CDR3 DNA: TGTGCCAGCAGTGGGGAGACAGACAGCAATCAGCCCCAGCATTTT
CDR3 protein: CASSGETDSNQPQHF
V gene: TRBV25-1
J gene: TRBJ1-5
D gene: .
clone size: few

CDR3 DNA: TGCGCCAGCAGCCCGATGGGGACAGGGGGGTACAATGAGCAGTTCTTC
CDR3 protein: CASSPMGTGGYNEQFF
V gene: TRBV4-1
J gene: TRBJ2-1
D gene: TRBD1
clone size: many

CDR3 DNA: TGTGCCAGCAGCTTCGGGACGGCTCATAGGGAGCAGTACTTC
CDR3 protein: CASSFGTAHREQYF
V gene: TRBV13
J gene: TRBJ2-7
D gene: .
clone size: .

CDR3 DNA: TGCAGCTTAAGCGGGGGGGATTCAGATACGCAGTATTTT
CDR3 protein: CSLSGGDSDTQYF
V gene: TRBV29-1
J gene: TRBJ2-3
D gene: TRBD2
clone size: many

CDR3 DNA: TGTGCCAGCAGTTTCCGGGGATTCGGAGAGACCCAGTACTTC
CDR3 protein: CASSFRGFGETQYF
V gene: TRBV12-3/TRBV12-4
J gene: TRBJ2-5
D gene: .
clone size: many

CDR3 DNA: TGCGCCAGCAGCCAAACACCGACCGGAGGGGAGCAGTACTTC
CDR3 protein: CASSQTPTGGEQYF
V gene: TRBV4-1
J gene: TRBJ2-7
D gene: .
clone size: few

CDR3 DNA: TGTGCCAGCAGTTCGCTCCGGGGGTCCTTTGAGACTGAAGCTTTCTTT
CDR3 protein: CASSSLRGSFETEAFF
V gene: TRBV28
J gene: TRBJ1-1
D gene: .
clone size: .

CDR3 DNA: TGTGCCACCAGTGAGGGGGCAGGTCAAGAGACCCAGTACTTC
CDR3 protein: CATSEGAGQETQYF
V gene: TRBV24-1
J gene: TRBJ2-5
D gene: .
clone size: few

CDR3 DNA: TGTGCCAGTAGTATGGGGCTAGCGGGAGTTTTATCCGGGGAGCTGTTTTTT
CDR3 protein: CASSMGLAGVLSGELFF
V gene: TRBV19
J gene: TRBJ2-2
D gene: TRBD2
clone size: few

CDR3 DNA: TGTGCCACCAGCAGAGACCACCGGGGGACCCAAGAGACCCAGTACTTC
CDR3 protein: CATSRDHRGTQETQYF
V gene: TRBV15
J gene: TRBJ2-5
D gene: .
clone size: few

CDR3 DNA: TGTGCCAGCAGTTTATGGCCAGGAAGCGGGAGGGCTGACGAGCAGTACTTC
CDR3 protein: CASSLWPGSGRADEQYF
V gene: TRBV27
J gene: TRBJ2-7
D gene: TRBD2
clone size: few

CDR3 DNA: TGCGCCAGCAGCTTGGCCGGACTAGCGGGGTACAATGAGCAGTTCTTC
CDR3 protein: CASSLAGLAGYNEQFF
V gene: TRBV5-1
J gene: TRBJ2-1
D gene: TRBD2
clone size: many

CDR3 DNA: TGTGCCAGCAGCCCCTCCCTTAGGGGGGAGCTGTTTTTT
CDR3 protein: CASSPSLRGELFF
V gene: TRBV7-9
J gene: TRBJ2-2
D gene: .
clone size: few

CDR3 DNA: TGTGCCAGCAGCTTAGATGCAGTGTACGAGCAGTACTTC
CDR3 protein: CASSLDAVYEQYF
V gene: TRBV7-2
J gene: TRBJ2-7
D gene: .
clone size: many

CDR3 DNA: TGTGCCAGCAGCTTATCGGGCCAGAGAATAACCTACGAGCAGTACTTC
CDR3 protein: CASSLSGQRITYEQYF
V gene: TRBV7-9
J gene: TRBJ2-7
D gene: .
clone size: many

CDR3 DNA: TGCGCCAGCAGCCAAGGTGGACAGGGATTTTCGACTGAAGCTTTCTTT
CDR3 protein: CASSQGGQGFSTEAFF
V gene: TRBV4-3
J gene: TRBJ1-1
D gene: TRBD1
clone size: .

CDR3 DNA: TGTGCCAGCAGTTATCAAGTCGCCCAGCCCCAGCATTTT
CDR3 protein: CASSYQVAQPQHF
V gene: TRBV6-2/TRBV6-3
J gene: TRBJ1-5
D gene: .
clone size: few

CDR3 DNA: TGTGCCAGCACGGCGGGAGGCACAGATACGCAGTATTTT
CDR3 protein: CASTAGGTDTQYF
V gene: TRBV12-3/TRBV12-4
J gene: TRBJ2-3
D gene: TRBD2
clone size: many

CDR3 DNA: TGCGCCAGCAGCCCCCTGGCGGGACAGATGAACACCGGGGAGCTGTTTTTT
CDR3 protein: CASSPLAGQMNTGELFF
V gene: TRBV5-1
J gene: TRBJ2-2
D gene: .
clone size: many

CDR3 DNA: TGTGCCAGCAGCTTGGGGGGGGGGTCTACCGGTACGCAGTATTTT
CDR3 protein: CASSLGGGSTGTQYF
V gene: TRBV5-4
J gene: TRBJ2-3
D gene: TRBD2
clone size: .

CDR3 DNA: TGTGCCAGCAGATATAGGGGGGACGCGGGGAAAACGACTAGCGGGAGAGGCCACGAGCAGTACTTC
CDR3 protein: CASRYRGDAGKTTSGRGHEQYF
V gene: TRBV21-1
J gene: TRBJ2-7
D gene: .
clone size: many

CDR3 DNA: TGTGCCAGCAGCAACCGTCCCGGGACAGGCCAGGAGCCCCAGCATTTT
CDR3 protein: CASSNRPGTGQEPQHF
V gene: TRBV6-6
J gene: TRBJ1-5
D gene: TRBD1
clone size: many

CDR3 DNA: TGTGCCGGACAAGGAGAGGGCAACGAGCAGTACTTC
CDR3 protein: CAGQGEGNEQYF
V gene: TRBV2
J gene: TRBJ2-7
D gene: .
clone size: many

CDR3 DNA: TGCAGTGCTAGAGATCAGTTTGGCAGGGGCGGGGACGAGCAGTACTTC
CDR3 protein: CSARDQFGRGGDEQYF
V gene: TRBV20-1
J gene: TRBJ2-7
D gene: .
clone size: many

CDR3 DNA: TGTGCCAGCAGCTCAAGGACAGGGCCAAAGACCCAGTACTTC
CDR3 protein: CASSSRTGPKTQYF
V gene: TRBV13
J gene: TRBJ2-5
D gene: TRBD1
clone size: many

CDR3 DNA: TGCAGTGCTAGAGATCCCGGGACTAGCGGGGGCGCAGATACGCAGTATTTT
CDR3 protein: CSARDPGTSGGADTQYF
V gene: TRBV20-1
J gene: TRBJ2-3
D gene: TRBD2
clone size: many

CDR3 DNA: TGTGCCAGCAGCTTCACTCATCCTAGCACAGATACGCAGTATTTT
CDR3 protein: CASSFTHPSTDTQYF
V gene: TRBV5-5
J gene: TRBJ2-3
D gene: .
clone size: many

CDR3 DNA: TGTGCCACAACTAGCGGGGGCACAGATACGCAGTATTTT
CDR3 protein: CATTSGGTDTQYF
V gene: TRBV24-1
J gene: TRBJ2-3
D gene: TRBD2
clone size: many

CDR3 DNA: TGTGCCAGCAGTCCGGCAGATACGCAGTATTTT
CDR3 protein: CASSPADTQYF
V gene: TRBV28
J gene: TRBJ2-3
D gene: .
clone size: many

CDR3 DNA: TGTGCCAGCAGCAAGGGGAGGGGAAGCACAGATACGCAGTATTTT
CDR3 protein: CASSKGRGSTDTQYF
V gene: TRBV6-5
J gene: TRBJ2-3
D gene: TRBD2
clone size: many

CDR3 DNA: TGCGCCAGCAGCCAAGAGACCTCACCCCTCCACTTT
CDR3 protein: CASSQETSPLHF
V gene: TRBV4-1
J gene: TRBJ1-6
D gene: .
clone size: few

CDR3 DNA: TGTGCCAGCAGTTACCCGGACATCCCCTACGAGCAGTACTTC
CDR3 protein: CASSYPDIPYEQYF
V gene: TRBV6-2/TRBV6-3
J gene: TRBJ2-7
D gene: .
clone size: many

CDR3 DNA: TGTGCCAGCAGATGGTCCGGTGGGATCAATGAGCAGTTCTTC
CDR3 protein: CASRWSGGINEQFF
V gene: TRBV12-3/TRBV12-4
J gene: TRBJ2-1
D gene: .
clone size: .

CDR3 DNA: TGTGCCACCACTTCCGGGACTAGCGGCACAGATACGCAGTATTTT
CDR3 protein: CATTSGTSGTDTQYF
V gene: TRBV10-3
J gene: TRBJ2-3
D gene: TRBD2
clone size: few

CDR3 DNA: TGTGCCAGCAGCCCGGGGCGGGGGGCGAGCACTGAAGCTTTCTTT
CDR3 protein: CASSPGRGASTEAFF
V gene: TRBV5-8
J gene: TRBJ1-1
D gene: .
clone size: .

CDR3 DNA: TGTGCCAGCAGTAAAGCGTCGGGAGAACGGTTCTTC
CDR3 protein: CASSKASGERFF
V gene: TRBV25-1
J gene: TRBJ2-1
D gene: .
clone size: once

CDR3 DNA: TGTGCCAGCAGCAAAAAAACCGGGACAGTACACCAAGAGACCCAGTACTTC
CDR3 protein: CASSKKTGTVHQETQYF
V gene: TRBV28
J gene: TRBJ2-5
D gene: TRBD1
clone size: .